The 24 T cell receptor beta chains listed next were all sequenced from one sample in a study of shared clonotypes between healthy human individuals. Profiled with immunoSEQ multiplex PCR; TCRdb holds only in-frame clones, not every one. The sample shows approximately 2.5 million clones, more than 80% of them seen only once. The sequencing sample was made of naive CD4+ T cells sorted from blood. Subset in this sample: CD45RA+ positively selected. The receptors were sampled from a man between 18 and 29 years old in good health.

As DNA, the CDR3 is TGTGCCAGCTCACCACAGGGTACTTCCTACGAGCAGTACTTC. Its translation is CASSPQGTSYEQYF. The V call is TRBV18, the J call TRBJ2-7; D is unresolved. The CDR3 is made up of 14 amino acids. Germline assignment: CDR1 KGHSH and CDR2 LQKENI. The V end lost 1 base, the J end lost 1 base, and 8 bases lay between the germline ends.

The CDR3: CASSGPRGGKYEQYF. CDR3 DNA sequence: TGTGCCAGCAGTGGGCCTCGGGGCGGGAAATACGAGCAGTACTTC. The rearrangement links TRBV6-1 to TRBJ2-7; D may be TRBD2 (6 bases). V lost 4 bases, J lost 4 bases, and 17 bases lay in between. The CDR3 sequence is 15 residues long. The germline V gene has CDR1 MNHNS and CDR2 SASEGT.

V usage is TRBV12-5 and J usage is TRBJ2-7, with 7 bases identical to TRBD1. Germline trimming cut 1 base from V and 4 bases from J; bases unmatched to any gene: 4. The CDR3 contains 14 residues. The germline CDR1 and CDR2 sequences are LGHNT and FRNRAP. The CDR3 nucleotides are TGTGCTAGTGGTTTGGAGCCGGGACAGTACGAGCAGTACTTC. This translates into CASGLEPGQYEQYF.

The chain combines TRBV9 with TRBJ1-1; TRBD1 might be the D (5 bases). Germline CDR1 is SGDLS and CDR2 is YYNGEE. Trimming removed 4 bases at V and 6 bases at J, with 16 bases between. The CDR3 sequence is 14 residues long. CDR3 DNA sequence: TGTGCCAGCAGCCCCCAGGGAGGGCGGTCTGAAGCTTTCTTT. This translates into CASSPQGGRSEAFF.

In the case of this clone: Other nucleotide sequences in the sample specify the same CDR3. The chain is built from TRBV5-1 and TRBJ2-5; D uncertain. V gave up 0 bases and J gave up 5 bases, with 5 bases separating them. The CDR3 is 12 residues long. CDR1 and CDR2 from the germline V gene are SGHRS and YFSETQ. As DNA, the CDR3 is TGCGCCAGCAGCTTGGCATGGGAGACCCAGTACTTC. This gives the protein CASSLAWETQYF.

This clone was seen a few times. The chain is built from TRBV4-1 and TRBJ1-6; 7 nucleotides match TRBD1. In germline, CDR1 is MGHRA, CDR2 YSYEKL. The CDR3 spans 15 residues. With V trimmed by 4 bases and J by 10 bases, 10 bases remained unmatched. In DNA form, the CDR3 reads TGCGCCAGCAGCCCCCTCGAGACAGGGCTATCACCCCTCCACTTT. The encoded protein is CASSPLETGLSPLHF.

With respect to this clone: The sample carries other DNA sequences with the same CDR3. This chain's CDR3 is CASSVVASGSTDTQYF. For the CDR3, the DNA is TGTGCCAGCAGCGTAGTGGCTAGCGGGAGCACAGATACGCAGTATTTT. This chain links TRBV9 with TRBJ2-3, with 8 positions matching TRBD2. V trimming: 0 bases; J trimming: 0 bases; junction bases outside the gene matches: 3. CDR1 and CDR2 from the germline V gene are SGDLS and YYNGEE. The CDR3 loop spans 16 amino acids.

In DNA, the CDR3 is TGTGCCAGCAGCTGGGGGGGTTTCAATTCACCCCTCCACTTT. Residues: CASSWGGFNSPLHF. The chain combines TRBV6-5 with TRBJ1-6; weak D call: TRBD1 (5 bases). The germline V and J ends were trimmed by 6 bases and 7 bases, with 13 bases remaining between them. From germline, CDR1 is MNHEY and CDR2 SVGAGI. The CDR3 runs to 14 residues.

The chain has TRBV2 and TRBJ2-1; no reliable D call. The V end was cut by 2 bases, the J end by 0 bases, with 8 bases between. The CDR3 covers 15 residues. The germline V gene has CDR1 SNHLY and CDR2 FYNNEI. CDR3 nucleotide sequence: TGTGCCAGCAGTGAAACTTGGAGCTCCTACAATGAGCAGTTCTTC. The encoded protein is CASSETWSSYNEQFF.

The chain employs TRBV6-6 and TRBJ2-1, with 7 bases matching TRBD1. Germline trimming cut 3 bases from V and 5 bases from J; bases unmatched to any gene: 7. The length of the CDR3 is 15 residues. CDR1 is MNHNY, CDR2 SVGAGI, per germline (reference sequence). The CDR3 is CASSYRQGLNNEQFF. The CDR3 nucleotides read TGTGCCAGCAGTTATAGACAGGGCCTTAACAATGAGCAGTTCTTC.

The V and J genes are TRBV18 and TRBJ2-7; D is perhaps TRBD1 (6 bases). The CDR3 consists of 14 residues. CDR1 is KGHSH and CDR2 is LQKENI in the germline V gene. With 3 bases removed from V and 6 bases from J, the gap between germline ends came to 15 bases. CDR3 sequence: CASSPRTAPLEQYF. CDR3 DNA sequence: TGTGCCAGCTCACCCCGGACAGCCCCCCTCGAGCAGTACTTC.

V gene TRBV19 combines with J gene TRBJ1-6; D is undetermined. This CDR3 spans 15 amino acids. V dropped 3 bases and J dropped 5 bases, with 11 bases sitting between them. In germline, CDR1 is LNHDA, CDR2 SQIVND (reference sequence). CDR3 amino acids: CASSIGPGNNSPLHF. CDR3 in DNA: TGTGCCAGTAGTATTGGGCCAGGTAATAATTCACCCCTCCACTTT.

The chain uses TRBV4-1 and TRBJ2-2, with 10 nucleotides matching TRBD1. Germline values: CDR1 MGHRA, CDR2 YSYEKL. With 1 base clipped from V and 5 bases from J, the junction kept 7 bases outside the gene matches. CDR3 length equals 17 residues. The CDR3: CASSQVGTGARTGELFF. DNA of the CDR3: TGCGCCAGCAGCCAAGTTGGGACAGGGGCGAGGACCGGGGAGCTGTTTTTT.

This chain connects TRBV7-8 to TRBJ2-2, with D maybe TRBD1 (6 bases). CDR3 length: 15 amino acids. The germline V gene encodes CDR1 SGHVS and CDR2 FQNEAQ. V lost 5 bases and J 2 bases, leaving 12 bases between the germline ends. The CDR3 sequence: CASSGQQGNTGELFF. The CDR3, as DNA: TGTGCCAGCAGCGGACAGCAGGGCAACACCGGGGAGCTGTTTTTT.

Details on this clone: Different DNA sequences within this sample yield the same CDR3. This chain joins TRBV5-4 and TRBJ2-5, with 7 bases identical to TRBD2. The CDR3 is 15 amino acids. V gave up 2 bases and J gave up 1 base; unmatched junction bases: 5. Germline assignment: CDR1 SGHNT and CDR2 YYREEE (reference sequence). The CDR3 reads CASSFGLAAQETQYF. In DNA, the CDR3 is TGTGCCAGCAGCTTTGGGCTAGCGGCCCAAGAGACCCAGTACTTC. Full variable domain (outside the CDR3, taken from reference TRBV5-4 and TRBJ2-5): ETGVTQSPTHLIKTRGQQVTLRCSSQSGHNTVSWYQQALGQGPQFIFQYYREEENGRGNFPPRFSGLQFPNYSSELNVNALELDDSALYLCASSFGLAAQETQYFGPGTRLLVL.

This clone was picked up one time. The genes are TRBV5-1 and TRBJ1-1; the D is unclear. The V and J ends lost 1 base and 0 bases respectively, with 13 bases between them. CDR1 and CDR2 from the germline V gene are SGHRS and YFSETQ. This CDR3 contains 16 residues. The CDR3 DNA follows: TGCGCCAGCAGCTTGACCTCCGGGCAGATGAACACTGAAGCTTTCTTT. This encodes CASSLTSGQMNTEAFF.

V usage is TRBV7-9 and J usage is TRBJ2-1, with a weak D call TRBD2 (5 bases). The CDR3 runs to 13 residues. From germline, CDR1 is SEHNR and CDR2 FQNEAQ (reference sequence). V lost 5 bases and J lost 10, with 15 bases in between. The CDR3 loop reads CASSKWSGVEQFF. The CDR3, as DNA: TGTGCCAGCAGCAAATGGTCCGGGGTCGAGCAGTTCTTC. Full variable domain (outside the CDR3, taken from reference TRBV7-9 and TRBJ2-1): DTGVSQNPRHKITKRGQNVTFRCDPISEHNRLYWYRQTLGQGPEFLTYFQNEAQLEKSRLLSDRFSAERPKGSFSTLEIQRTEQGDSAMYLCASSKWSGVEQFFGPGTRLTVL.

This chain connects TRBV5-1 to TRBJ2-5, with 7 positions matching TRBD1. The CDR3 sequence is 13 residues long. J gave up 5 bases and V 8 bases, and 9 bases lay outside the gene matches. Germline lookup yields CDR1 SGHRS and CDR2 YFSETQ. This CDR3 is CASNEGARETQYF. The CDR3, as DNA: TGCGCCAGTAACGAGGGGGCAAGGGAGACCCAGTACTTC.

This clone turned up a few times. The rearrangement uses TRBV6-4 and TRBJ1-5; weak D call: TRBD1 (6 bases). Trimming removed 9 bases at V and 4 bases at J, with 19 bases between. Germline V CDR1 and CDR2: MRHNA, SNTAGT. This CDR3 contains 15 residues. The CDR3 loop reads CARRSGGGENQPQHF. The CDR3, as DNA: TGTGCCAGACGGTCCGGGGGCGGCGAGAATCAGCCCCAGCATTTT.

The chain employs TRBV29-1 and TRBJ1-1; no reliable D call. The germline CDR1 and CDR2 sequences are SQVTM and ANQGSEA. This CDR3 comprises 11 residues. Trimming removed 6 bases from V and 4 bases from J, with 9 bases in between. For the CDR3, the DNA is TGCAGCGTACTTATCGCCACTGAAGCTTTCTTT. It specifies CSVLIATEAFF.

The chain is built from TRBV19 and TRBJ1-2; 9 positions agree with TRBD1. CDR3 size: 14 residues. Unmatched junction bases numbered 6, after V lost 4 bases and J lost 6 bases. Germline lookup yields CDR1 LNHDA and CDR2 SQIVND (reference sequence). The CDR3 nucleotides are TGTGCCAGTAGTACCATCGGGACAGGGAATGGCTACACCTTC. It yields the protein CASSTIGTGNGYTF.

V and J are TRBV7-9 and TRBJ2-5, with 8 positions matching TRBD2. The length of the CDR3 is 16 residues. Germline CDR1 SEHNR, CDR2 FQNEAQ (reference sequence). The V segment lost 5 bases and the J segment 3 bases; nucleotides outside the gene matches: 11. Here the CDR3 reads CASSPTSGGRKETQYF. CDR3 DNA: TGTGCCAGCAGCCCCACATCGGGGGGGCGCAAAGAGACCCAGTACTTC.

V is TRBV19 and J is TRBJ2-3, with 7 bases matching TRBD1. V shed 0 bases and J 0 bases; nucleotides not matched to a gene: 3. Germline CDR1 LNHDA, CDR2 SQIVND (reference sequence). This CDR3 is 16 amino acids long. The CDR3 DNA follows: TGTGCCAGTAGTATAGACGGGACAGCTAGCACAGATACGCAGTATTTT. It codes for CASSIDGTASTDTQYF.

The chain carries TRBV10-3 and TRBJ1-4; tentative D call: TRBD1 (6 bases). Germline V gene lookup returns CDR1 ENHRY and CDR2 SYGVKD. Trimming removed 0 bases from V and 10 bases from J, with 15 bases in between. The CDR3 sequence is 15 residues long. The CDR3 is CAISESGQTGGKLFF. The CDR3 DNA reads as TGTGCCATCAGTGAGTCAGGGCAGACAGGAGGAAAACTGTTTTTT.